The 10 T cell receptor beta chains given below trace back to one sample, sequenced in a study of blood T cell repertoires in COVID-19. Assay: immunoSEQ multiplex PCR; the TCRdb copy retains only in-frame clones and omits some. This table holds 150,000 or so clones, approximately 83% found once. The sample consisted of PBMCs or T cells enriched from blood (not recorded which). These receptor sequences come from a man aged 65 to 85 who had been exposed to COVID-19.

This clone was seen once. The chain employs TRBV5-1 and TRBJ1-6; a weak D match, TRBD1 (6 bases). There are 14 residues in the CDR3. The germline V gene encodes CDR1 SGHRS and CDR2 YFSETQ. Between the trimmed V and J ends, which lost 2 bases and 9 bases, there was a span of 12 bases. The CDR3 nucleotides read TGCGCCAGCAGCTTAGGGACAACGCGTTCACCCCTCCACTTT. This sequence encodes CASSLGTTRSPLHF.

V usage is TRBV5-6 and J usage is TRBJ1-2, with 10 bases aligning to TRBD1. V shed 3 bases and J 0 bases; nucleotides not matched to a gene: 2. This CDR3 is built from 15 residues. Germline CDR1 reads SGHDT; CDR2 reads YYEEEE. CDR3 in DNA: TGTGCCAGCAGCTGGGGGACAGGGGCTAACTATGGCTACACCTTC. This gives the protein CASSWGTGANYGYTF.

The chain has TRBV28 and TRBJ2-3; D possibly corresponds to TRBD1 (5 bases). This CDR3 has 13 residues. The germline V gene encodes CDR1 MDHEN and CDR2 SYDVKM. The germline V and J ends were trimmed by 5 bases and 3 bases, with 9 bases remaining between them. The CDR3 DNA reads TGTGCCAGCAGTCTTCAGGGTACAGATACGCAGTATTTT. Its translation: CASSLQGTDTQYF. Complete variable domain (other parts from reference TRBV28 and TRBJ2-3): DVKVTQSSRYLVKRTGEKVFLECVQDMDHENMFWYRQDPGLGLRLIYFSYDVKMKEKGDIPEGYSVSREKKERFSLILESASTNQTSMYLCASSLQGTDTQYFGPGTRLTVL.

The chain carries TRBV29-1 and TRBJ2-7; TRBD1 matches at 7 bases. Unmatched junction bases numbered 17, after V lost 5 bases and J lost 4 bases. This CDR3 contains 16 residues. Germline lookup yields CDR1 SQVTM and CDR2 ANQGSEA. The CDR3 reads CSVRGRGGEGSYEQYF. The CDR3 DNA reads TGCAGCGTTAGGGGGCGTGGGGGAGAAGGTTCGTACGAGCAGTACTTC.

The chain is built from TRBV3-1 (or the pseudogene TRBV3-2) and TRBJ2-3; 10 bases align to TRBD2. This CDR3 has 16 residues. Germline V lookup: CDR1 LGHDT, CDR2 YNNKEL (reference sequence). The V segment lost 6 bases and the J segment 1 base; nucleotides outside the gene matches: 7. The CDR3 coding sequence is TGTGCCAGCAGGTGGACCGGGACTAGCGGCACAGATACGCAGTATTTT. This sequence encodes CASRWTGTSGTDTQYF.

The rearrangement links TRBV7-9 to TRBJ1-2, with D unresolved. The CDR3 extends over 14 amino acids. V was pared by 1 base and J by 3 bases, with 9 bases between. Germline CDR1 SEHNR, CDR2 FQNEAQ (reference sequence). The CDR3 DNA follows: TGTGCCAGCAGCTTAGGGGCGCAAGACTATGGCTACACCTTC. It encodes CASSLGAQDYGYTF.

About this clone: Other DNA sequences from this sample encode an identical CDR3 as well. The CDR3 sequence is CASSSGLAGVNEQFF. The CDR3 nucleotides read TGTGCCAGCAGTTCCGGCCTAGCGGGAGTCAATGAGCAGTTCTTC. The chain uses TRBV6-2 or TRBV6-3 and TRBJ2-1; 10 nucleotides agree with TRBD2. The CDR3 is 15 residues long. Germline assignment: CDR1 MNHEY and CDR2 SVGEGT. V trimming: 4 bases; J trimming: 6 bases; junction bases outside the gene matches: 6.

The chain combines TRBV7-6 with TRBJ2-1, with 11 positions matching TRBD2. This CDR3 comprises 17 residues. CDR1 is SGHVS, CDR2 FNYEAQ, per germline. The ends lost 4 bases at V and 2 bases at J; junction bases unmatched: 7. CDR3 nucleotide sequence: TGTGCCAGCAGCTCAGACTTACTAGCGGGAGCCTACAATGAGCAGTTCTTC. It specifies CASSSDLLAGAYNEQFF.

Only a few counts were recorded for this clone. The rearrangement joins TRBV3-1 (or the pseudogene TRBV3-2) to TRBJ2-3, with no clear D. The CDR3 contains 13 residues. From germline, CDR1 is LGHDT and CDR2 YNNKEL (reference sequence). Trimming took off 4 bases at V and 3 bases at J, with 8 bases between the two ends. The CDR3 here is CASSLGQTDTQYF. In DNA form, the CDR3 reads TGTGCCAGCAGCCTTGGCCAGACAGATACGCAGTATTTT.

At least ten counts were recorded for this clone. The chain recombines TRBV12-3 or TRBV12-4 with TRBJ1-5; no firm D call. The V gene lost 2 bases and the J gene lost 7 bases, with 9 bases spanning the gap. The CDR3 sequence is 13 residues long. CDR3 protein: CASSLLGGQPQHF. The CDR3 DNA is TGTGCCAGCAGTTTATTGGGAGGACAGCCCCAGCATTTT.